One and the same sample provided the 22 T cell receptor beta chains below, sequenced in a study of PD-1 blockade in mismatch repair-deficient tumors. Sequencing used immunoSEQ multiplex PCR; TCRdb keeps in-frame clones, though not all of them. The table lists under 50,000 clones, around three quarters of them singletons. The sample in question was PBMCs, obtained before pembrolizumab treatment. The receptors were sampled from an adult with mismatch repair-deficient cancer.

This clone has more than one count but fewer than ten. The genes are TRBV6-6 and TRBJ1-2, with D perhaps TRBD1 (5 bases). Germline-derived CDR1 and CDR2 are MNHNY and SVGAGI (reference sequence). Trimming removed 7 bases from V and 5 bases from J, with 14 bases in between. The CDR3 has 13 residues. CDR3 region: CASMKQGSYGYTF. CDR3 in DNA: TGTGCCAGCATGAAGCAGGGCTCATATGGCTACACCTTC.

The gene calls are TRBV5-4 and TRBJ2-5, with a possible D match to TRBD1 (5 bases). CDR1 is SGHNT and CDR2 is YYREEE in the germline V gene (reference sequence). The CDR3 has 15 residues. V dropped 3 bases and J dropped 2 bases, with 14 bases sitting between them. This CDR3 reads CASSSRQSLQETQYF. In nucleotides, the CDR3 is TGTGCCAGCAGCTCCCGACAGAGCCTTCAAGAGACCCAGTACTTC.

The chain links TRBV7-8 to TRBJ2-1; TRBD1 aligns across 7 bases. The V gene's germline CDR1 is SGHVS and CDR2 FQNEAQ. The CDR3 loop spans 16 amino acids. J was trimmed by 2 bases and V by 4 bases; bases with no gene match: 8. The CDR3 here is CASSSTGAGPYNEQFF. The CDR3 DNA reads TGTGCCAGCAGCTCCACAGGGGCAGGGCCCTACAATGAGCAGTTCTTC.

The J gene is TRBJ2-7, the V gene TRBV27; 10 bases fit TRBD1. The length of the CDR3 is 13 residues. Germline CDR1 is MNHEY and CDR2 is SMNVEV (reference sequence). The ends lost 6 bases at V and 3 bases at J; junction bases unmatched: 2. For the CDR3, the DNA is TGTGCCAGCAGGTGGACAGGGGGCTACGAGCAGTACTTC. It yields the protein CASRWTGGYEQYF.

In its sample, this clone was seen a few times. The chain links TRBV10-3 to TRBJ2-7; no definite D call. Germline-derived CDR1 and CDR2 are ENHRY and SYGVKD. CDR3 length: 10 residues. Between the trimmed V and J ends, which lost 6 bases and 5 bases, there was a span of 5 bases. This CDR3 reads CAISPDEQYF. The CDR3 nucleotides are TGTGCCATCAGCCCAGACGAGCAGTACTTC.

The J gene is TRBJ2-7, the V gene TRBV14; 7 bases align to TRBD2. J gave up 0 bases and V 4 bases, and 9 bases lay outside the gene matches. Germline loops: CDR1 SGHDN, CDR2 FVKESK. CDR3 length: 16 amino acids. As DNA, the CDR3 is TGTGCCAGCAGCCCCCTGGGAGGGGTCATCTCCTACGAGCAGTACTTC. Translating gives CASSPLGGVISYEQYF.

The rearrangement uses TRBV28 and TRBJ1-1; no clear D gene. V lost 4 bases, J lost 1 base, and 4 bases lay in between. This CDR3 comprises 12 residues. Germline V gene sequence: CDR1 MDHEN, CDR2 SYDVKM. The CDR3 loop reads CASSYRNTEAFF. The CDR3 DNA follows: TGTGCCAGCAGTTACCGGAACACTGAAGCTTTCTTT. Filled out from reference TRBV28 and TRBJ1-1, the complete variable domain reads DVKVTQSSRYLVKRTGEKVFLECVQDMDHENMFWYRQDPGLGLRLIYFSYDVKMKEKGDIPEGYSVSREKKERFSLILESASTNQTSMYLCASSYRNTEAFFGQGTRLTVV.

This chain connects TRBV27 to TRBJ1-5; D might be TRBD1 (5 bases). Per germline, CDR1 MNHEY and CDR2 SMNVEV (reference sequence). There are 15 residues in the CDR3. Trimming stripped 2 bases from V and 0 bases from J, with 8 bases between. CDR3 sequence: CASSLDSYSNQPQHF. Here the CDR3 DNA reads TGTGCCAGCAGTTTAGACAGTTATAGCAATCAGCCCCAGCATTTT.

The rearrangement uses TRBV4-3 and TRBJ2-2; possibly TRBD1 for D (6 bases). Per germline, CDR1 LGHNA and CDR2 YSLEER. V gave up 6 bases and J gave up 5 bases, with 19 bases separating them. The CDR3 covers 16 residues. The CDR3 DNA reads TGCGCCAGCAGTCCCCGGGGTGGGGGCAGAACCGGGGAGCTGTTTTTT. It codes for CASSPRGGGRTGELFF.

The V gene is TRBV5-4, the J gene TRBJ2-3, with D hard to call. CDR3 size: 11 residues. The germline CDR1 and CDR2 sequences are SGHNT and YYREEE (reference sequence). V was pared by 0 bases and J by 8 bases, with 4 bases between. CDR3 in amino acids: CASSLEATQYF. The CDR3 DNA sequence: TGTGCCAGCAGCTTGGAAGCTACGCAGTATTTT.

The rearrangement uses TRBV25-1 and TRBJ1-4; D is ambiguous. This CDR3 has 14 residues. Trimming removed 4 bases at V and 4 bases at J, with 10 bases between. Germline CDR1 and CDR2: MGHDK and SYGVNS. The DNA of the CDR3 is TGTGCCAGCAGTGGTTACAATTATAATGAAAAACTGTTTTTT. Protein sequence: CASSGYNYNEKLFF.

This clone occurred once. The chain employs TRBV6-5 and TRBJ1-2, with 7 bases matching TRBD1. Germline values: CDR1 MNHEY, CDR2 SVGAGI. This CDR3 has 13 amino acids. Trimming removed 7 bases from V and 5 bases from J; junction bases left unmatched: 7. CDR3 bases: TGTGCCAGCACTAAGGGGGCGGAGTATGGCTACACCTTC. This sequence encodes CASTKGAEYGYTF.

The chain has TRBV7-3 and TRBJ2-1, with D possibly called TRBD1 or TRBD2 (7 bases each). The CDR3 contains 13 residues. The germline gives CDR1 SGHTA, CDR2 FQGTGA. Trimming removed 4 bases at V and 8 bases at J, with 12 bases between. CDR3 protein: CASSSQGGYEQFF. CDR3 nucleotide sequence: TGTGCCAGCAGCTCCCAGGGGGGGTATGAGCAGTTCTTC.

This clone has just a few counts. The rearrangement links TRBV12-5 to TRBJ1-2; D gene uncertain. Germline loops: CDR1 LGHNT, CDR2 FRNRAP. The CDR3 sequence is 12 residues long. V lost 7 bases and J 4 bases, leaving 10 bases between the germline ends. The CDR3 DNA reads as TGTGCTAGTGTCTTCGGGAGCTATGGCTACACCTTC. It is translated as CASVFGSYGYTF.

This clone was found a few times. Written as DNA, the CDR3 is TGTGCCAGCAGTGGAAACAGCTATGGCTACACCTTC. Protein sequence: CASSGNSYGYTF. The chain links TRBV25-1 to TRBJ1-2; D uncertain. CDR1 is MGHDK and CDR2 is SYGVNS in the germline V gene. CDR3 size: 12 residues. Trimming cost V 4 bases and J 4 bases, with 7 bases left between them.

Only a few counts were recorded for this clone. J is TRBJ2-3 and V is TRBV6-1; D is perhaps TRBD1 or TRBD2 (6 bases each). CDR1 MNHNS and CDR2 SASEGT come from the germline V gene. The CDR3 is 16 residues long. The germline V and J ends were trimmed by 1 base and 7 bases, with 18 bases remaining between them. In nucleotides, the CDR3 is TGTGCCAGCAGTGAAGTTGGAAGCGGAGGGGGAAATACGCAGTATTTT. Amino acid sequence: CASSEVGSGGGNTQYF.

This clone was seen just once. The chain carries TRBV6-5 and TRBJ1-5; maybe TRBD1 (5 bases). Germline-derived CDR1 and CDR2 are MNHEY and SVGAGI. This CDR3 spans 15 amino acids. V lost 5 bases and J 9 bases, leaving 20 bases between the germline ends. The CDR3 DNA is TGTGCCAGCAGTGGCTATTCCAGCCCCCAGGGGCCCCAGCATTTT. Translated, it gives CASSGYSSPQGPQHF.

The chain links TRBV10-2 to TRBJ2-7; D may correspond to TRBD1 or TRBD2 (5 bases each). The CDR3 consists of 14 residues. The V gene lost 2 bases and the J gene lost 2 bases, with 10 bases spanning the gap. In germline, CDR1 is WSHSY, CDR2 SAAADI. CDR3 sequence reads: CASSEGGLTYEQYF. The DNA for the CDR3 is TGCGCCAGCAGTGAGGGGGGTCTTACCTACGAGCAGTACTTC.

CDR3 in amino acids: CASSSDRWGYGYTF. For the CDR3, the DNA is TGTGCCAGCAGTTCGGACAGGTGGGGGTATGGCTACACCTTC. The genes are TRBV5-4 and TRBJ1-2, with 7 bases aligning to TRBD1. Germline-derived CDR1 and CDR2 are SGHNT and YYREEE (reference sequence). V was pared by 5 bases and J by 5 bases, with 9 bases of the junction left unmatched. This CDR3 comprises 14 residues.

The chain recombines TRBV27 with TRBJ2-1; D uncertain. The CDR3 totals 13 residues. Germline assignment: CDR1 MNHEY and CDR2 SMNVEV (reference sequence). Trimming stripped 2 bases from V and 2 bases from J, with 4 bases between. CDR3 DNA: TGTGCCAGCAGTTTAAGGCCCTACAATGAGCAGTTCTTC. Encoded protein: CASSLRPYNEQFF.

The chain has TRBV4-2 and TRBJ2-7; 15 nucleotides align to TRBD2. The V gene's germline CDR1 is LGHNA and CDR2 YNFKEQ. V lost 1 base, J lost 5 bases, and 9 bases stayed unmatched. The CDR3 covers 18 residues. The CDR3 sequence is CASSQGALGLAGGDEQYF. The CDR3 DNA is TGTGCCAGCAGCCAAGGTGCCCTGGGACTAGCGGGAGGCGACGAGCAGTACTTC.

CDR3 sequence reads: CAIAAGLGNTIYF. The CDR3 region has the DNA TGTGCCATTGCAGCGGGACTTGGAAACACCATATATTTT. The rearrangement links TRBV11-2 to TRBJ1-3; possibly TRBD1 for D (5 bases). The V gene's germline CDR1 is SGHAT and CDR2 FQNNGV. V was pared by 10 bases and J by 3 bases, with 13 bases between. This CDR3 spans 13 amino acids. The entire variable domain, with the rest obtained from reference TRBV11-2 and TRBJ1-3, is as follows: EAGVAQSPRYKIIEKRQSVAFWCNPISGHATLYWYQQILGQGPKLLIQFQNNGVVDDSQLPKDRFSAERLKGVDSTLKIQPAKLEDSAVYLCAIAAGLGNTIYFGEGSWLTVV.